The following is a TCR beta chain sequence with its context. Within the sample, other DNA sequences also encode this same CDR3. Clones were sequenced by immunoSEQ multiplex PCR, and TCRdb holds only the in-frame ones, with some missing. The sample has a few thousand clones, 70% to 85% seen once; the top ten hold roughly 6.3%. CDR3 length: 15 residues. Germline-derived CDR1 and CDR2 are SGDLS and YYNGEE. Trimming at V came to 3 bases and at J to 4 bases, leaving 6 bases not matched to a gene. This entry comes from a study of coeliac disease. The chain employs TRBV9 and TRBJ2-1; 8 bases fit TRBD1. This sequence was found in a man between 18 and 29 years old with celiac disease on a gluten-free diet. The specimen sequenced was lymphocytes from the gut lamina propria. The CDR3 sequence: CASSARDRTYNEQFF. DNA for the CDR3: TGTGCCAGCAGCGCCCGGGACAGGACTTACAATGAGCAGTTCTTC.